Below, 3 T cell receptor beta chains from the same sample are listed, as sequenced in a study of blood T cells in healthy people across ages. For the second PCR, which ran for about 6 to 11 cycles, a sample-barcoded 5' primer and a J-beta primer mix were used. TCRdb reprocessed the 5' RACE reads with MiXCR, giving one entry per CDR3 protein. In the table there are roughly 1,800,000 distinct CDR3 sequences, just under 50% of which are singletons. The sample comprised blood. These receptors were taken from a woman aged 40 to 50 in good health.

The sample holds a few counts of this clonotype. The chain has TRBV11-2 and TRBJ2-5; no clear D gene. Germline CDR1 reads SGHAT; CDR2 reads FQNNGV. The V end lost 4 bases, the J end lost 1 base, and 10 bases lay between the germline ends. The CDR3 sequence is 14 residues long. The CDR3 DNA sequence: TGTGCCAGCAGCTCTCCCGCCCCCCAAGAGACCCAGTACTTC. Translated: CASSSPAPQETQYF.

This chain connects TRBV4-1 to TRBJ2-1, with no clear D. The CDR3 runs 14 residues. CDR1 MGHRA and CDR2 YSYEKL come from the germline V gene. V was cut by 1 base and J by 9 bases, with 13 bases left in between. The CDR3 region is CASSQAEGIGEQFF. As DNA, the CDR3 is TGCGCCAGCAGCCAAGCTGAAGGGATCGGTGAGCAGTTCTTC.

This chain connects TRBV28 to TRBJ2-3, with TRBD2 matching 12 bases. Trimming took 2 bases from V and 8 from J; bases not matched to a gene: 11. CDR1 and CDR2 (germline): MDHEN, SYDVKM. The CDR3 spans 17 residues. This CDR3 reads CASSLGLAGGPGSTQYF. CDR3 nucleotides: TGTGCCAGCAGTTTAGGTCTAGCGGGGGGGCCTGGAAGTACGCAGTATTTT. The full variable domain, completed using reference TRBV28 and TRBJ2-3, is DVKVTQSSRYLVKRTGEKVFLECVQDMDHENMFWYRQDPGLGLRLIYFSYDVKMKEKGDIPEGYSVSREKKERFSLILESASTNQTSMYLCASSLGLAGGPGSTQYFGPGTRLTVL.